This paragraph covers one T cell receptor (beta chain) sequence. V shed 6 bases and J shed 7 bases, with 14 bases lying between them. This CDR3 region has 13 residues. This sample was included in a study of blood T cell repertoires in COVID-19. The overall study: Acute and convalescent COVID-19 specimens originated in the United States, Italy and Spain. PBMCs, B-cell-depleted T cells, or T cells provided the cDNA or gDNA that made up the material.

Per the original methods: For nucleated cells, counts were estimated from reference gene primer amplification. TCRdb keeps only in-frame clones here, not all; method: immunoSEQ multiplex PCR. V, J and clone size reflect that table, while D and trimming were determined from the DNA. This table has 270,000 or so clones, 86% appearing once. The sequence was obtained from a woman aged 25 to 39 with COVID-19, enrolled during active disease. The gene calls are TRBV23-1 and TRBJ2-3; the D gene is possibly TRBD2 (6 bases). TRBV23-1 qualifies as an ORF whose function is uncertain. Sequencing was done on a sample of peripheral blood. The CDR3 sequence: CASSSKAGHTQYF. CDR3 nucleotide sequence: TGCGCCAGCAGCTCCAAGGCGGGACATACGCAGTATTTT.